The next 30 T cell receptor beta chains were all read from a single sample in a study of cytomegalovirus exposure and HLA in healthy donors. Profiled with immunoSEQ multiplex PCR; TCRdb holds only in-frame clones, not every one. The sample consists of approximately 81,000 clones, 85% to 95% of them appearing once. The sample taken for sequencing was PBMCs. The source of these receptors is a man between 18 and 29 years old in good health and CMV-seronegative.

CDR3 loop: CASREGQGINYGYTF. The CDR3 nucleotides read TGTGCCAGCAGGGAGGGACAGGGCATTAACTATGGCTACACCTTC. The V call is TRBV6-6, the J call TRBJ1-2; 9 nucleotides agree with TRBD1. The germline gives CDR1 MNHNY, CDR2 SVGAGI (reference sequence). Trimming took 6 bases from V and 1 from J; bases not matched to a gene: 6. This CDR3 is built from 15 residues.

This chain joins TRBV4-1 and TRBJ1-1; D possibly corresponds to TRBD1 (6 bases). Trimming shortened V by 4 bases and J by 0 bases, and 12 bases separated the two germline ends. The CDR3 extends over 15 amino acids. CDR1 is MGHRA and CDR2 is YSYEKL in the germline V gene. CDR3 in amino acids: CASSRTVTLNTEAFF. CDR3 DNA: TGCGCCAGCAGCCGGACAGTTACTTTGAACACTGAAGCTTTCTTT.

In this sample, this clone turned up once. The rearrangement joins TRBV7-6 to TRBJ2-7; 8 positions agree with TRBD2. Trimming took 1 base from V and 0 from J; bases not matched to a gene: 5. Germline loops: CDR1 SGHVS, CDR2 FNYEAQ. The CDR3 has 16 residues. Here the CDR3 reads CASSLGASGSSYEQYF. CDR3 DNA: TGTGCCAGCAGCTTAGGAGCTAGCGGGTCCTCCTACGAGCAGTACTTC.

This chain joins TRBV2 and TRBJ2-3; tentative D call: TRBD2 (7 bases). Trimming pared 6 bases from V and 6 bases from J, leaving 16 bases between. CDR3 length: 14 residues. CDR1 SNHLY and CDR2 FYNNEI come from the germline V gene. CDR3 in amino acids: CASSRGGEGDTQYF. CDR3 coding DNA: TGTGCCAGCAGCCGAGGGGGGGAGGGGGATACGCAGTATTTT.

The V gene is TRBV25-1, the J gene TRBJ2-7; no clear D. The CDR3 extends over 12 amino acids. The V gene's germline CDR1 is MGHDK and CDR2 SYGVNS. V lost 6 bases and J lost 1, with 7 bases in between. CDR3 bases: TGTGCCAGCAGCGTGAGTTCCTACGAGCAGTACTTC. Translated, it gives CASSVSSYEQYF.

The rearrangement joins TRBV6-5 to TRBJ2-7, with 11 bases lining up with TRBD2. The germline V gene encodes CDR1 MNHEY and CDR2 SVGAGI. V trimming: 0 bases; J trimming: 3 bases; junction bases outside the gene matches: 1. The CDR3 is 15 residues long. DNA for the CDR3: TGTGCCAGCAGTTACTCCGGGACTAGCGGCTACGAGCAGTACTTC. It specifies CASSYSGTSGYEQYF.

Comment on this clone: Different DNA sequences within this sample yield the same CDR3. This chain links TRBV18 with TRBJ1-5; tentatively, D is TRBD1 (6 bases). The CDR3 has 13 amino acids. Germline V lookup: CDR1 KGHSH, CDR2 LQKENI. Trimming took 3 bases from V and 4 from J, leaving 7 bases between them. CDR3 region: CASSPGQNQPQHF. In DNA form, the CDR3 reads TGTGCCAGCTCACCTGGACAGAATCAGCCCCAGCATTTT.

The chain links TRBV19 to TRBJ1-5; 11 positions match TRBD1. The V gene end was trimmed by 5 bases and the J gene end by 4 bases; junction bases not matched to a gene: 4. Looked up from germline, CDR1 is LNHDA and CDR2 is SQIVND (reference sequence). This CDR3 spans 15 amino acids. DNA of the CDR3: TGTGCCAGTAGTCTTGGGACAGGGGGGAATCAGCCCCAGCATTTT. Its translation: CASSLGTGGNQPQHF.

J is TRBJ2-3 and V is TRBV11-2; 8 bases agree with TRBD2. Per germline, CDR1 SGHAT and CDR2 FQNNGV. The V gene end was trimmed by 6 bases and the J gene end by 6 bases; junction bases not matched to a gene: 5. CDR3 length: 13 amino acids. The CDR3 region is CASRLAATDTQYF. CDR3 coding DNA: TGTGCCAGCAGACTAGCGGCTACTGATACGCAGTATTTT. Full variable domain (rest looked up from reference TRBV11-2 and TRBJ2-3): EAGVAQSPRYKIIEKRQSVAFWCNPISGHATLYWYQQILGQGPKLLIQFQNNGVVDDSQLPKDRFSAERLKGVDSTLKIQPAKLEDSAVYLCASRLAATDTQYFGPGTRLTVL.

The chain employs TRBV2 and TRBJ1-1; no firm D call. The length of the CDR3 is 14 residues. Germline CDR1 is SNHLY and CDR2 is FYNNEI. Trimming took 4 bases from V and 1 from J, leaving 10 bases between them. The CDR3 protein is CASSVPGKNTEAFF. The CDR3 nucleotides are TGTGCCAGCAGTGTTCCGGGAAAGAACACTGAAGCTTTCTTT.

The chain couples TRBV2 to TRBJ2-7, with 10 bases fitting TRBD2. Trimming cost V 1 base and J 5 bases; bases outside gene matches: 5. The CDR3 is 15 residues long. The V gene's germline CDR1 is SNHLY and CDR2 FYNNEI. CDR3 bases: TGTGCCAGCAGTGAAGAAGCGGGGGGGGTCGACGAGCAGTACTTC. Translated, it gives CASSEEAGGVDEQYF.

The chain couples TRBV7-8 to TRBJ2-2, with 7 bases aligning to TRBD1. Unmatched junction bases numbered 6, after V lost 7 bases and J lost 1 base. Germline V gene lookup returns CDR1 SGHVS and CDR2 FQNEAQ. The CDR3 totals 15 residues. CDR3 nucleotides: TGTGCCAGCACCCAGGGGGACGGGAACACCGGGGAGCTGTTTTTT. It is translated as CASTQGDGNTGELFF. Supplemented by reference TRBV7-8 and TRBJ2-2, the full variable domain reads GAGVSQSPRYKVAKRGQDVALRCDPISGHVSLFWYQQALGQGPEFLTYFQNEAQLDKSGLPSDRFFAERPEGSVSTLKIQRTQQEDSAVYLCASTQGDGNTGELFFGEGSRLTVL.

V gene TRBV2 combines with J gene TRBJ2-2; TRBD1 matches 9 bases. V shed 8 bases, J shed 2 bases, and the junction held 3 bases outside the gene matches. The CDR3 is 14 amino acids. Germline CDR1 and CDR2: SNHLY and FYNNEI. CDR3 in DNA: TGTGCCAGCGAGGACAGGGGTAACACCGGGGAGCTGTTTTTT. The encoded protein is CASEDRGNTGELFF.

The chain recombines TRBV6-1 with TRBJ1-4; TRBD1 agrees at 10 bases. J gave up 6 bases and V 0 bases, and 4 bases lay outside the gene matches. The germline gives CDR1 MNHNS, CDR2 SASEGT. CDR3 length: 16 residues. The CDR3 region is CASSEALGTGDEKLFF. CDR3 coding DNA: TGTGCCAGCAGTGAAGCGCTAGGGACAGGGGATGAAAAACTGTTTTTT.

The V and J genes are TRBV12-5 and TRBJ1-4, with 8 bases matching TRBD1. The V gene's germline CDR1 is LGHNT and CDR2 FRNRAP. With 6 bases clipped from V and 3 bases from J, the junction kept 3 bases outside the gene matches. The CDR3 has 14 amino acids. CDR3 DNA: TGTGCTAGTGGGACAGGGGTAGCTAATGAAAAACTGTTTTTT. Encoded protein: CASGTGVANEKLFF. Full variable domain (rest looked up from reference TRBV12-5 and TRBJ1-4): DARVTQTPRHKVTEMGQEVTMRCQPILGHNTVFWYRQTMMQGLELLAYFRNRAPLDDSGMPKDRFSAEMPDATLATLKIQPSEPRDSAVYFCASGTGVANEKLFFGSGTQLSVL.

This chain links TRBV5-6 with TRBJ1-6; D gene unclear. Germline V gives CDR1 SGHDT, CDR2 YYEEEE. Trimming took 0 bases from V and 3 from J, leaving 4 bases between them. The CDR3 is 14 amino acids. The CDR3 DNA sequence: TGTGCCAGCAGCTTGGCCAGCTATAATTCACCCCTCCACTTT. Residues: CASSLASYNSPLHF.

This sequence joins TRBV5-1 and TRBJ2-5; TRBD2 matches 12 bases. Trimming at V came to 4 bases and at J to 5 bases, leaving 9 bases not matched to a gene. The CDR3 extends over 16 amino acids. Germline lookup yields CDR1 SGHRS and CDR2 YFSETQ. The CDR3 DNA follows: TGCGCCAGCAGCACCAGGACTAGCGGGGCTTGGGAGACCCAGTACTTC. Protein product: CASSTRTSGAWETQYF. Looking up the rest from reference TRBV5-1 and TRBJ2-5 gives the full variable domain: KAGVTQTPRYLIKTRGQQVTLSCSPISGHRSVSWYQQTPGQGLQFLFEYFSETQRNKGNFPGRFSGRQFSNSRSEMNVSTLELGDSALYLCASSTRTSGAWETQYFGPGTRLLVL.

The genes are TRBV5-1 and TRBJ1-2, with 10 bases that match TRBD1. The CDR3 covers 15 residues. Germline V gene lookup returns CDR1 SGHRS and CDR2 YFSETQ. Trimming removed 6 bases from V and 2 bases from J; junction bases left unmatched: 7. CDR3 nucleotide sequence: TGCGCCAGCACTTTGACAGGGGGCATGAACTATGGCTACACCTTC. Its protein product is CASTLTGGMNYGYTF. The full variable domain, completed using reference TRBV5-1 and TRBJ1-2, is KAGVTQTPRYLIKTRGQQVTLSCSPISGHRSVSWYQQTPGQGLQFLFEYFSETQRNKGNFPGRFSGRQFSNSRSEMNVSTLELGDSALYLCASTLTGGMNYGYTFGSGTRLTVV.

V and J are TRBV10-1 and TRBJ1-5; a possible D gene is TRBD1 (6 bases). Germline V CDR1 and CDR2: WNHNN, SYGVQD (reference sequence). Trimming pared 2 bases from V and 5 bases from J, leaving 10 bases between. This CDR3 spans 14 amino acids. The CDR3 DNA is TGCGCCAGCAGTGAGGCCCAGGGGCATCAGCCCCAGCATTTT. It codes for CASSEAQGHQPQHF.

Comments on this clone: The same CDR3 is also encoded by other DNA sequences in this sample. The J gene is TRBJ2-1, the V gene TRBV7-8, with a possible D match to TRBD2 (7 bases). The CDR3 sequence is 13 residues long. The V and J ends lost 1 base and 7 bases respectively, with 8 bases between them. CDR1 SGHVS and CDR2 FQNEAQ come from the germline V gene. Here the CDR3 DNA reads TGTGCCAGCAGCTTAGAGGGGGGGAATGAGCAGTTCTTC. Translation gives CASSLEGGNEQFF.

The chain is built from TRBV11-2 and TRBJ1-2; no firm D call. The CDR3 consists of 14 residues. Deletions cut 1 base from V and 1 base from J, with 7 bases between. Germline V CDR1 and CDR2: SGHAT, FQNNGV. CDR3 sequence reads: CASSLGGINYGYTF. CDR3 DNA sequence: TGTGCCAGCAGCTTAGGAGGGATTAACTATGGCTACACCTTC. The whole variable domain, remainder taken from reference TRBV11-2 and TRBJ1-2, is EAGVAQSPRYKIIEKRQSVAFWCNPISGHATLYWYQQILGQGPKLLIQFQNNGVVDDSQLPKDRFSAERLKGVDSTLKIQPAKLEDSAVYLCASSLGGINYGYTFGSGTRLTVV.

The chain employs TRBV29-1 and TRBJ1-1, with D unclear. Germline V gives CDR1 SQVTM, CDR2 ANQGSEA. The germline V and J ends were trimmed by 8 bases and 3 bases, with 13 bases remaining between them. The CDR3 is 12 amino acids. CDR3 amino acids: CSSLALDTEAFF. CDR3 nucleotide sequence: TGCAGCTCTTTGGCCTTGGACACTGAAGCTTTCTTT.

CDR3 nucleotide sequence: TGTGCCAGCAGTTTAGGCGGTAGCAATCAGCCCCAGCATTTT. It translates to CASSLGGSNQPQHF. The chain links TRBV28 to TRBJ1-5; no firm D call. CDR1 and CDR2 from the germline V gene are MDHEN and SYDVKM. CDR3 length equals 14 residues. V was trimmed by 2 bases and J by 0 bases, leaving 5 bases between them.

The chain combines TRBV2 with TRBJ1-5; D is perhaps TRBD1 (5 bases). This CDR3 region has 16 residues. V was shortened by 2 bases and J by 6 bases, with 17 bases between the two germline ends. Germline loops: CDR1 SNHLY, CDR2 FYNNEI. CDR3: CASSELSGSGGQPQHF. The CDR3 bases are TGTGCCAGCAGTGAATTATCCGGGTCGGGGGGTCAGCCCCAGCATTTT. Combining the CDR3 with reference TRBV2 and TRBJ1-5 gives the whole variable domain EPEVTQTPSHQVTQMGQEVILRCVPISNHLYFYWYRQILGQKVEFLVSFYNNEISEKSEIFDDQFSVERPDGSNFTLKIRSTKLEDSAMYFCASSELSGSGGQPQHFGDGTRLSIL.

This sequence joins TRBV5-4 and TRBJ2-1, with 7 bases fitting TRBD1. CDR1 SGHNT and CDR2 YYREEE come from the germline V gene (reference sequence). The CDR3 length is 13 residues. The ends lost 4 bases at V and 12 bases at J; junction bases unmatched: 10. The CDR3 nucleotides read TGTGCCAGCAGCCCACAAATACAGGGGCGGCAGTTCTTC. Its protein is CASSPQIQGRQFF.

The J gene is TRBJ2-1, the V gene TRBV11-2; D uncertain. The V end was cut by 1 base, the J end by 5 bases, with 9 bases between. The CDR3 spans 14 residues. The germline gives CDR1 SGHAT, CDR2 FQNNGV. The CDR3 sequence: CASSLGLENNEQFF. The CDR3, as DNA: TGTGCCAGCAGCTTAGGCCTAGAGAACAATGAGCAGTTCTTC.

The chain recombines TRBV5-6 with TRBJ2-5, with D hard to call. The germline V gene has CDR1 SGHDT and CDR2 YYEEEE. V was cut by 4 bases and J by 3 bases, with 7 bases left in between. There are 12 residues in the CDR3. In nucleotides, the CDR3 is TGTGCCAGCAGCGGCCTGGAAGAGACCCAGTACTTC. Encoded protein: CASSGLEETQYF.

Written as DNA, the CDR3 is TGCGCCAGCAGCTTGGGGCAGGCCAGCACAGATACGCAGTATTTT. It specifies CASSLGQASTDTQYF. The V and J genes are TRBV5-1 and TRBJ2-3; no reliable D call. Germline loops: CDR1 SGHRS, CDR2 YFSETQ. Between the trimmed V and J ends, which lost 0 bases and 0 bases, there was a span of 8 bases. There are 15 residues in the CDR3.

This sequence joins TRBV5-1 and TRBJ1-5; 8 bases line up with TRBD1. V shed 2 bases, J shed 4 bases, and the junction held 5 bases outside the gene matches. Germline CDR1 and CDR2: SGHRS and YFSETQ. The CDR3 has 15 amino acids. Written as DNA, the CDR3 is TGCGCCAGCAGCTTACAGGGGGGATTGAATCAGCCCCAGCATTTT. It codes for CASSLQGGLNQPQHF.

V usage is TRBV7-2 and J usage is TRBJ2-2; 7 bases match TRBD1. The CDR3 sequence is 16 residues long. J was trimmed by 1 base and V by 1 base; bases with no gene match: 3. CDR1 is SGHTA, CDR2 FQGNSA, per germline. The CDR3 nucleotides are TGTGCCAGCAGCTTAGTCGCAGGGGGGAACACCGGGGAGCTGTTTTTT. Amino acids: CASSLVAGGNTGELFF.